This record covers a single TCR beta chain. This entry belongs to a study of shared T cell receptors in the human thymus. V gave up 5 bases and J gave up 0 bases; unmatched junction bases: 7. The CDR3 totals 17 residues. Germline CDR1 is MNHEY and CDR2 is SMNVEV (reference sequence). Libraries were prepared by immunoSEQ multiplex PCR; TCRdb keeps only in-frame clonotypes and omits some of them. The table includes a few hundred thousand clones, around 93% detected once. The specimen was thymocytes. This TCR was sampled from a human donor. This chain joins TRBV27 and TRBJ1-3; 10 nucleotides agree with TRBD1. The CDR3 loop reads CASSPKDRGSSGNTIYF. The CDR3 DNA reads as TGTGCCAGCAGTCCAAAGGACAGGGGGAGCTCTGGAAACACCATATATTTT.